The next 32 T cell receptor beta chains were all read from a single sample in a study of blood T cell repertoires in COVID-19. Some clones are missing from TCRdb's copy, which holds only in-frame ones; the method was immunoSEQ multiplex PCR. This table holds about 78,000 clones, 84% found once. Sequenced sample: peripheral blood. Receptors originate from a man aged 50 to 59 with acute or convalescent COVID-19.

V is TRBV29-1 and J is TRBJ2-7; possible D gene TRBD2, 6 bases. V lost 4 bases, J lost 4 bases, and 11 bases lay in between. This CDR3 is built from 12 residues. The V gene's germline CDR1 is SQVTM and CDR2 ANQGSEA. The CDR3 loop reads CSVGDSQYEQYF. In DNA form, the CDR3 reads TGCAGCGTTGGGGACTCCCAGTACGAGCAGTACTTC.

The rearrangement uses TRBV2 and TRBJ2-5; 12 nucleotides match TRBD2. V was pared by 3 bases and J by 5 bases, with 7 bases of the junction left unmatched. This CDR3 is 16 amino acids long. Germline V gene sequence: CDR1 SNHLY, CDR2 FYNNEI. CDR3 amino acids: CASSDAGLAGRETQYF. DNA of the CDR3: TGTGCCAGCAGTGACGCAGGACTAGCGGGGAGGGAGACCCAGTACTTC. The full variable domain, completed using reference TRBV2 and TRBJ2-5, is EPEVTQTPSHQVTQMGQEVILRCVPISNHLYFYWYRQILGQKVEFLVSFYNNEISEKSEIFDDQFSVERPDGSNFTLKIRSTKLEDSAMYFCASSDAGLAGRETQYFGPGTRLLVL.

The J gene is TRBJ1-5, the V gene TRBV29-1, with D maybe TRBD1 (6 bases). The germline V gene encodes CDR1 SQVTM and CDR2 ANQGSEA. The V gene lost 7 bases and the J gene lost 4 bases, with 14 bases spanning the gap. The CDR3 is 13 residues long. The DNA of the CDR3 is TGCAGCGCCCGCAGGGGTTTGAATCAGCCCCAGCATTTT. Its translation is CSARRGLNQPQHF.

The chain links TRBV25-1 to TRBJ2-7; D is perhaps TRBD2 (7 bases). CDR1 MGHDK and CDR2 SYGVNS come from the germline V gene. With 5 bases removed from V and 13 bases from J, the gap between germline ends came to 15 bases. The CDR3 extends over 11 amino acids. The CDR3 spells CASSRGAVLYF. CDR3 sequence (DNA): TGTGCCAGCAGTCGGGGGGCGGTACTTTACTTC.

This clone occurred once. This chain connects TRBV7-2 to TRBJ2-1; 13 positions match TRBD2. CDR3 length: 16 amino acids. J lost 8 bases, V lost 3 bases, and 7 bases had no gene match. Germline V gene sequence: CDR1 SGHTA, CDR2 FQGNSA. Here the CDR3 reads CASSFPRTSGSDEQFF. In nucleotides, the CDR3 is TGTGCCAGCAGCTTTCCCAGGACTAGCGGGAGTGATGAGCAGTTCTTC. Together with reference TRBV7-2 and TRBJ2-1, the CDR3 gives the full variable domain: GAGVSQSPSNKVTEKGKDVELRCDPISGHTALYWYRQSLGQGLEFLIYFQGNSAPDKSGLPSDRFSAERTGGSVSTLTIQRTQQEDSAVYLCASSFPRTSGSDEQFFGPGTRLTVL.

V is TRBV19 and J is TRBJ1-2; 8 bases fit TRBD1. CDR1 and CDR2 (germline): LNHDA, SQIVND (reference sequence). The CDR3 extends over 15 amino acids. Unmatched junction bases numbered 16, after V lost 9 bases and J lost 7 bases. The DNA of the CDR3 is TGTGCCAGCAGATGGGACGGACAGGGCAGATCTGGCTACACCTTC. Translating gives CASRWDGQGRSGYTF. The complete variable domain, with remaining parts taken from reference TRBV19 and TRBJ1-2, reads DGGITQSPKYLFRKEGQNVTLSCEQNLNHDAMYWYRQDPGQGLRLIYYSQIVNDFQKGDIAEGYSVSREKKESFPLTVTSAQKNPTAFYLCASRWDGQGRSGYTFGSGTRLTVV.

The chain has TRBV3-1 (or the pseudogene TRBV3-2) and TRBJ2-3; D gene ambiguous. In germline, CDR1 is LGHDT, CDR2 YNNKEL (reference sequence). Trimming pared 5 bases from V and 4 bases from J, leaving 7 bases between. The CDR3 spans 12 residues. The CDR3 region is CASSFSSDTQYF. CDR3 coding DNA: TGTGCCAGCAGCTTCTCGTCAGATACGCAGTATTTT.

The count of this clone is one. The V and J genes are TRBV5-8 and TRBJ2-7; 10 nucleotides line up with TRBD1. After removal of 3 bases from V and 4 bases from J, the junction contained 10 bases not matched to a gene. The CDR3 runs to 16 residues. Per the germline V gene, CDR1 is SGHTS and CDR2 is YDEGEE. CDR3 region: CASSYPPGQGKYEQYF. CDR3 DNA sequence: TGTGCCAGCAGCTATCCACCGGGACAGGGGAAATACGAGCAGTACTTC.

The V and J genes are TRBV14 and TRBJ2-7; D not resolved. V lost 4 bases to trimming and J lost 3 bases, with 13 bases between them. The CDR3 runs 14 residues. Germline values: CDR1 SGHDN, CDR2 FVKESK. CDR3 DNA sequence: TGTGCCAGCAGCCCAATCAGACAAGACTACGAGCAGTACTTC. Its translation: CASSPIRQDYEQYF.

The V and J genes are TRBV7-9 and TRBJ2-3, with D tentatively TRBD1 (5 bases). Germline CDR1 and CDR2: SEHNR and FQNEAQ (reference sequence). V shed 7 bases and J shed 5 bases, with 16 bases lying between them. The CDR3 length is 14 residues. The CDR3 DNA reads TGTGCCAGCACCCTCCCACAGGTTGTAGATACGCAGTATTTT. This encodes CASTLPQVVDTQYF.

V gene TRBV7-9 combines with J gene TRBJ2-7, with unresolved D. CDR1 and CDR2 from the germline V gene are SEHNR and FQNEAQ (reference sequence). The CDR3 has 15 residues. Trimming pared 1 base from V and 2 bases from J, leaving 12 bases between. CDR3 region: CASSLGQRPPYEQYF. In nucleotides, the CDR3 is TGTGCCAGCAGCTTAGGCCAGCGCCCTCCCTACGAGCAGTACTTC.

The gene calls are TRBV3-1 (or the pseudogene TRBV3-2) and TRBJ2-3, with D tentatively TRBD2 (6 bases). CDR3 length: 15 residues. In germline, CDR1 is LGHDT, CDR2 YNNKEL (reference sequence). Trimming removed 9 bases from V and 4 bases from J, with 20 bases in between. CDR3 sequence (DNA): TGTGCCAGTTCGACCGGGGCGGGAAGGTCAGATACGCAGTATTTT. The encoded protein is CASSTGAGRSDTQYF.

The chain carries TRBV19 and TRBJ1-1; TRBD1 aligns across 11 bases. Looked up from germline, CDR1 is LNHDA and CDR2 is SQIVND (reference sequence). This CDR3 comprises 14 residues. Trimming at V came to 5 bases and at J to 4 bases, leaving 3 bases not matched to a gene. DNA for the CDR3: TGTGCCAGTAGTCCCGGGACAGGGGGCACTGAAGCTTTCTTT. The encoded protein is CASSPGTGGTEAFF.

This clone was recorded once. This rearrangement joins TRBV7-9 to TRBJ2-6; D is possibly TRBD1 (5 bases). The V gene lost 1 base and the J gene lost 3 bases, with 13 bases spanning the gap. The CDR3 is 17 residues long. Looked up from germline, CDR1 is SEHNR and CDR2 is FQNEAQ (reference sequence). The CDR3 loop is CASSLGGPGLGANVLTF. In nucleotides, the CDR3 is TGTGCCAGCAGCTTAGGAGGACCAGGGCTTGGGGCCAACGTCCTGACTTTC.

The gene calls are TRBV5-4 and TRBJ1-1; 7 positions match TRBD1. V was clipped by 1 base and J by 4 bases; unmatched bases: 4. Per germline, CDR1 SGHNT and CDR2 YYREEE (reference sequence). The CDR3 totals 14 residues. The CDR3 spells CASSLNRGGTEAFF. The CDR3 nucleotides are TGTGCCAGCAGCTTGAACAGGGGAGGCACTGAAGCTTTCTTT.

This clone was picked up one time. The chain employs TRBV5-5 and TRBJ2-3, with D possibly matching TRBD2 (6 bases). There are 14 residues in the CDR3. Looked up from germline, CDR1 is SGHKS and CDR2 is YYEKEE (reference sequence). Trimming cost V 0 bases and J 8 bases, with 13 bases left between them. CDR3 DNA sequence: TGTGCCAGCAGCTTGGAAGTCAGGCGGGGTACGCAGTATTTT. Translation gives CASSLEVRRGTQYF. Filled out from reference TRBV5-5 and TRBJ2-3, the complete variable domain reads DAGVTQSPTHLIKTRGQQVTLRCSPISGHKSVSWYQQVLGQGPQFIFQYYEKEERGRGNFPDRFSARQFPNYSSELNVNALLLGDSALYLCASSLEVRRGTQYFGPGTRLTVL.

The genes are TRBV6-2 or TRBV6-3 and TRBJ1-1, with D possibly TRBD1 on 5 matching bases. Germline CDR1 MNHEY, CDR2 SVGEGT. V was trimmed by 2 bases and J by 3 bases, leaving 10 bases between them. This CDR3 is 14 amino acids long. The CDR3 nucleotides are TGTGCCAGCAGTTACGGGGCACCTTACACTGAAGCTTTCTTT. Amino acids: CASSYGAPYTEAFF.

This sequence joins TRBV7-2 and TRBJ2-3, with a possible D match to TRBD1 (6 bases). The CDR3 loop spans 14 amino acids. Germline CDR1 SGHTA, CDR2 FQGNSA. V lost 8 bases, J lost 0 bases, and 12 bases lay in between. CDR3 sequence: CASSMGASTDTQYF. The CDR3 nucleotides read TGTGCCAGCTCGATGGGGGCTAGCACAGATACGCAGTATTTT.

The V call is TRBV18, the J call TRBJ2-5; 15 bases align to TRBD2. Trimming took 3 bases from V and 4 from J; bases not matched to a gene: 0. Per the germline V gene, CDR1 is KGHSH and CDR2 is LQKENI. The CDR3 length is 15 residues. The CDR3 DNA is TGTGCCAGCTCACCGGGACTAGCGGGAGGAGAGACCCAGTACTTC. Translated: CASSPGLAGGETQYF.

The genes are TRBV5-4 and TRBJ2-5, with D possibly matching TRBD2 (5 bases). Germline V gene lookup returns CDR1 SGHNT and CDR2 YYREEE (reference sequence). Deletions cut 0 bases from V and 0 bases from J, with 9 bases between. This CDR3 has 15 amino acids. The CDR3 here is CASSLEASNQETQYF. In DNA form, the CDR3 reads TGTGCCAGCAGCTTGGAGGCTAGCAACCAAGAGACCCAGTACTTC.

The chain combines TRBV4-1 with TRBJ2-1; 9 bases fit TRBD1. Trimming cost V 4 bases and J 3 bases; bases outside gene matches: 10. This CDR3 comprises 17 residues. From germline, CDR1 is MGHRA and CDR2 YSYEKL. The CDR3 reads CASSLRAAGQGYNEQFF. As DNA, the CDR3 is TGCGCCAGCAGCCTTAGAGCTGCGGGACAGGGCTACAATGAGCAGTTCTTC.

The chain uses TRBV29-1 and TRBJ1-2; maybe TRBD1 (5 bases). The ends were cut back, 2 bases at V and 3 bases at J, with 16 bases in the middle. The CDR3 runs 15 residues. From germline, CDR1 is SQVTM and CDR2 ANQGSEA. The CDR3 DNA reads TGCAGCGTTGAATTCCCTGGGGCGCGACACTATGGCTACACCTTC. Protein sequence: CSVEFPGARHYGYTF.

The chain is built from TRBV6-5 and TRBJ2-5; TRBD2 aligns across 7 bases. The CDR3 covers 15 residues. With 5 bases clipped from V and 2 bases from J, the junction kept 8 bases outside the gene matches. CDR1 is MNHEY and CDR2 is SVGAGI in the germline V gene. In nucleotides, the CDR3 is TGTGCCAGCAGTCATCCCGGGACTACACAAGAGACCCAGTACTTC. Its translation is CASSHPGTTQETQYF.

V is TRBV13 and J is TRBJ2-2, with D unresolved. CDR3 length: 14 amino acids. Germline lookup yields CDR1 PRHDT and CDR2 FYEKMQ (reference sequence). Trimming took off 8 bases at V and 4 bases at J, with 14 bases between the two ends. The CDR3 here is CASSLSVLTGELFF. Written as DNA, the CDR3 is TGTGCCAGCTCCCTCAGTGTCCTCACCGGGGAGCTGTTTTTT. Full variable domain (outside the CDR3, taken from reference TRBV13 and TRBJ2-2): AAGVIQSPRHLIKEKRETATLKCYPIPRHDTVYWYQQGPGQDPQFLISFYEKMQSDKGSIPDRFSAQQFSDYHSELNMSSLELGDSALYFCASSLSVLTGELFFGEGSRLTVL.

V usage is TRBV11-1 and J usage is TRBJ2-1; D might be TRBD1 (6 bases). The CDR3 sequence is 12 residues long. CDR1 and CDR2 (germline): SGHAT, FQDESV (reference sequence). Trimming pared 5 bases from V and 7 bases from J, leaving 9 bases between. The CDR3 DNA follows: TGTGCCAGCAGCACACAGGGAAATGAGCAGTTCTTC. This encodes CASSTQGNEQFF.

CDR3: CAWSAGLVNEQFF. In DNA form, the CDR3 reads TGTGCCTGGAGTGCGGGACTAGTCAATGAGCAGTTCTTC. The rearrangement links TRBV30 to TRBJ2-1; 8 nucleotides match TRBD2. Trimming cost V 1 base and J 6 bases; bases outside gene matches: 2. CDR3 length: 13 amino acids. CDR1 is GTSNPN and CDR2 is SVGIG in the germline V gene (reference sequence).

This clone has just one count. The chain has TRBV10-3 and TRBJ1-6; D ambiguous. The CDR3 sequence is 13 residues long. Germline loops: CDR1 ENHRY, CDR2 SYGVKD. V gave up 3 bases and J gave up 7 bases, with 7 bases separating them. The CDR3 region is CAISELENSPLHF. CDR3 nucleotides: TGTGCCATCAGTGAACTCGAAAATTCACCCCTCCACTTT.

The V and J genes are TRBV19 and TRBJ1-5, with a weak D call TRBD1 (6 bases). Trimming cost V 2 bases and J 2 bases, with 7 bases left between them. CDR1 and CDR2 (germline): LNHDA, SQIVND (reference sequence). This CDR3 comprises 14 residues. As DNA, the CDR3 is TGTGCCAGTAGTATATACAGGGGCAATCAGCCCCAGCATTTT. It encodes CASSIYRGNQPQHF.

V usage is TRBV4-3 and J usage is TRBJ2-4, with D possibly being TRBD1 (6 bases). The ends were cut back, 4 bases at V and 7 bases at J, with 14 bases in the middle. The germline V gene has CDR1 LGHNA and CDR2 YSLEER. This CDR3 region has 14 residues. CDR3: CASSPGRGWNIQYF. CDR3 DNA sequence: TGCGCCAGCAGCCCTGGTAGGGGGTGGAACATTCAGTACTTC.

This chain links TRBV23-1 with TRBJ2-1, with D possibly being TRBD2 (7 bases). TRBV23-1 is designated an ORF whose function remains uncertain. Trimming took off 0 bases at V and 0 bases at J, with 12 bases between the two ends. CDR3 size: 17 residues. The CDR3: CASSQSAGAFSYNEQFF. The CDR3 nucleotides are TGCGCCAGCAGTCAATCTGCGGGGGCTTTCTCCTACAATGAGCAGTTCTTC.

This sequence joins TRBV6-4 and TRBJ1-2; D remains unclear. Trimming shortened V by 6 bases and J by 1 base, and 9 bases separated the two germline ends. Germline loops: CDR1 MRHNA, CDR2 SNTAGT. The CDR3 sequence is 13 residues long. Here the CDR3 DNA reads TGTGCCAGCAGGAGGGATTTTAACTATGGCTACACCTTC. This codes for CASRRDFNYGYTF.

V gene TRBV7-2 combines with J gene TRBJ1-5; 12 nucleotides align to TRBD1. Germline V gene data show CDR1 as SGHTA and CDR2 as FQGNSA. With 3 bases clipped from V and 7 bases from J, the junction kept 16 bases outside the gene matches. The CDR3 totals 19 residues. This CDR3 is CASSLGIPGQGALGQPQHF. DNA for the CDR3: TGTGCCAGCAGCTTGGGCATACCGGGACAGGGGGCTTTAGGGCAGCCCCAGCATTTT.